One sample yielded the 30 T cell receptor beta chains listed below, sequenced in a study of T-cell reconstitution after alpha-beta-depleted transplantation in children. TCRbeta library preparation incorporated unique molecular identifiers. TCRdb called the PCR reads again in MiXCR, with one record for every CDR3 protein. Seen here are a few hundred thousand distinct CDR3 sequences, approximately 9.7% observed once, and the top ten hold over 4.5%. Sequencing used PBMCs from the stem cell graft donor, obtained from the stem cell graft. The receptor set was obtained from a human donor who donated a stem cell graft to a child with SCID.

This clonotype was detected ten times or more. The rearrangement joins TRBV12-3 or TRBV12-4 to TRBJ1-2; the D gene is possibly TRBD1 (6 bases). V dropped 5 bases and J dropped 8 bases, with 18 bases sitting between them. The CDR3 runs to 14 residues. The CDR3 region is CASSTGQLLDGYTF. CDR3 sequence (DNA): TGTGCCAGCAGTACCGGACAGCTTTTGGACGGCTACACCTTC.

This clonotype was observed many times. The chain combines TRBV7-2 with TRBJ2-4, with TRBD2 matching over 12 bases. The V and J ends lost 3 bases and 1 base, in that order; junction bases with no gene match: 4. CDR1 and CDR2 (germline): SGHTA, FQGNSA. The CDR3 is made up of 17 amino acids. CDR3 DNA: TGTGCCAGCAGCTTGTCTAGCGGGGGGGCGGCCAAAAACATTCAGTACTTC. It yields the protein CASSLSSGGAAKNIQYF.

This clonotype was observed at least ten times. The rearrangement joins TRBV5-5 to TRBJ1-1; D is ambiguous. From germline, CDR1 is SGHKS and CDR2 YYEKEE (reference sequence). V lost 8 bases, J lost 0 bases, and 14 bases lay in between. The CDR3 is 14 amino acids. Here the CDR3 DNA reads TGTGCCAGTACTTTGCGGGGTATGAACACTGAAGCTTTCTTT. As protein: CASTLRGMNTEAFF.

This clonotype has ten or more counts. The J gene is TRBJ1-1, the V gene TRBV20-1; 7 nucleotides line up with TRBD1. Trimming removed 5 bases from V and 7 bases from J; junction bases left unmatched: 10. The CDR3 extends over 13 amino acids. CDR1 and CDR2 (germline): DFQATT, SNEGSKA (reference sequence). The CDR3 sequence is CSAYRGARSEAFF. In DNA, the CDR3 is TGCAGTGCTTACAGGGGCGCGAGAAGTGAAGCTTTCTTT.

Worth noting for this clonotype: A much larger clone differs from this one at a single base, so this may be a read error. The chain uses TRBV7-7 and TRBJ2-3, with a weak D call TRBD2 (6 bases). In germline, CDR1 is SSHAT, CDR2 FNYEAQ (reference sequence). This CDR3 comprises 16 residues. The CDR3 loop is CAGSSGGDSSTDTQYF. CDR3 nucleotide sequence: TGTGCCGGCAGCTCGGGTGGGGACTCCAGCACAGATACGCAGTATTTT.

The table lists this clonotype with many counts. The rearrangement uses TRBV9 and TRBJ1-1, with 8 positions matching TRBD1. CDR3 length: 17 amino acids. The ends lost 4 bases at V and 5 bases at J; junction bases unmatched: 16. Germline V gene lookup returns CDR1 SGDLS and CDR2 YYNGEE. CDR3 coding DNA: TGTGCCAGCAGCTCTCATCGTGGCAGGGGGCTCGGAACTGAAGCTTTCTTT. The encoded protein is CASSSHRGRGLGTEAFF. Filled out from reference TRBV9 and TRBJ1-1, the complete variable domain reads DSGVTQTPKHLITATGQRVTLRCSPRSGDLSVYWYQQSLDQGLQFLIQYYNGEERAKGNILERFSAQQFPDLHSELNLSSLELGDSALYFCASSSHRGRGLGTEAFFGQGTRLTVV.

In its sample, this clonotype was seen many times. This rearrangement joins TRBV11-2 to TRBJ1-1; D remains ambiguous. V was shortened by 5 bases and J by 6 bases, with 13 bases between the two germline ends. Germline values: CDR1 SGHAT, CDR2 FQNNGV. The CDR3 covers 13 residues. CDR3 in amino acids: CASSPRLDAEAFF. CDR3 sequence (DNA): TGTGCCAGCAGCCCGCGGCTAGACGCTGAAGCTTTCTTT.

This clonotype was counted a few times. One base away lies a much larger clone, so this may be a sequencing read error. This rearrangement joins TRBV3-1 to TRBJ1-4; TRBD1 matches at 8 bases. V trimming: 8 bases; J trimming: 8 bases; junction bases outside the gene matches: 25. Germline CDR1 is LGHDT and CDR2 is YNNKEL (reference sequence). This CDR3 has 19 residues. CDR3 DNA sequence: TGTGCCAGCTGTTTTGTCCTCTCTCTGCAGGGGGCGCGGGGAGAAAAACTGTTTTTT. It specifies CASCFVLSLQGARGEKLFF. Full variable domain (remainder filled in from reference TRBV3-1 and TRBJ1-4): DTAVSQTPKYLVTQMGNDKSIKCEQNLGHDTMYWYKQDSKKFLKIMFSYNNKELIINETVPNRFSPKSPDKAHLNLHINSLELGDSAVYFCASCFVLSLQGARGEKLFFGSGTQLSVL.

This clonotype has a count of ten or more. The rearrangement links TRBV7-6 to TRBJ1-2; no definite D call. V was shortened by 1 base and J by 12 bases, with 15 bases between the two germline ends. The CDR3 runs 13 residues. CDR1 SGHVS and CDR2 FNYEAQ come from the germline V gene. CDR3 residues: CASSLGVEGSHTF. The CDR3 DNA follows: TGTGCCAGCAGCTTAGGGGTTGAGGGCAGTCACACCTTC.

At least ten counts were recorded for this clonotype. The V and J genes are TRBV12-3 or TRBV12-4 and TRBJ1-1, with a tentative D call TRBD1 (6 bases). The CDR3 has 12 residues. Trimming removed 5 bases from V and 8 bases from J, with 12 bases in between. The CDR3 sequence: CASSPQGREAFF. The CDR3 DNA is TGTGCCAGCAGTCCCCAGGGGAGGGAAGCTTTCTTT.

Many counts were recorded for this clonotype. The V gene is TRBV5-6, the J gene TRBJ2-2, with TRBD1 identical over 9 bases. CDR1 is SGHDT and CDR2 is YYEEEE in the germline V gene. The CDR3 contains 16 residues. With 4 bases clipped from V and 2 bases from J, the junction kept 6 bases outside the gene matches. The CDR3: CASSPQQGANTGELFF. CDR3 in DNA: TGTGCCAGCAGCCCACAACAGGGGGCTAACACCGGGGAGCTGTTTTTT.

This clonotype came up many times. CDR3 sequence: CASKDNLGAGELFF. DNA of the CDR3: TGTGCCAGCAAAGACAACCTGGGAGCCGGGGAGCTGTTTTTT. This rearrangement joins TRBV2 to TRBJ2-2; possible D gene TRBD2, 5 bases. Trimming shortened V by 7 bases and J by 6 bases, and 15 bases separated the two germline ends. There are 14 residues in the CDR3. CDR1 is SNHLY and CDR2 is FYNNEI in the germline V gene.

This clonotype was observed many times. The CDR3 coding sequence is TGCAGTGCTACAGGGGCACCCAATTCACCCCTCCACTTT. Protein product: CSATGAPNSPLHF. The genes are TRBV20-1 and TRBJ1-6; a possible D gene is TRBD1 (6 bases). The CDR3 consists of 13 residues. CDR1 and CDR2 from the germline V gene are DFQATT and SNEGSKA (reference sequence). The V end was cut by 4 bases, the J end by 7 bases, with 11 bases between.

This clonotype was detected ten times or more. The chain uses TRBV25-1 and TRBJ2-7; D possibly uses TRBD1 or TRBD2 (5 bases each). The CDR3 is made up of 13 amino acids. Trimming took off 4 bases at V and 3 bases at J, with 10 bases between the two ends. Germline CDR1 MGHDK, CDR2 SYGVNS. CDR3 sequence (DNA): TGTGCCAGCAGTGGTCGGGGCCTCTACGAGCAGTACTTC. Protein sequence: CASSGRGLYEQYF.

The gene calls are TRBV5-1 and TRBJ2-7; perhaps D is TRBD1 or TRBD2 (5 bases each). This CDR3 spans 14 amino acids. The V end lost 3 bases, the J end lost 2 bases, and 12 bases lay between the germline ends. The germline CDR1 and CDR2 sequences are SGHRS and YFSETQ. CDR3: CASSWGTPTYEQYF. The CDR3 coding sequence is TGCGCCAGCAGCTGGGGGACCCCAACCTACGAGCAGTACTTC.

This clonotype was seen at least ten times. The chain combines TRBV5-5 with TRBJ2-7; D ambiguous. CDR3 size: 16 residues. V was clipped by 2 bases and J by 0 bases, with 15 bases between them. The germline CDR1 and CDR2 sequences are SGHKS and YYEKEE (reference sequence). The CDR3 nucleotides read TGTGCCAGCAGCTTTAGTGGGCAGTTATCCTCCTACGAGCAGTACTTC. It codes for CASSFSGQLSSYEQYF. The full variable domain, in which reference TRBV5-5 and TRBJ2-7 provide the parts outside the CDR3, is DAGVTQSPTHLIKTRGQQVTLRCSPISGHKSVSWYQQVLGQGPQFIFQYYEKEERGRGNFPDRFSARQFPNYSSELNVNALLLGDSALYLCASSFSGQLSSYEQYFGPGTRLTVT.

This clonotype was seen repeatedly, ten times or more. The chain has TRBV7-9 and TRBJ1-2; TRBD1 aligns across 7 bases. From germline, CDR1 is SEHNR and CDR2 FQNEAQ (reference sequence). CDR3 size: 14 residues. V lost 4 bases to trimming and J lost 8 bases; unmatched junction nucleotides: 10. The DNA for the CDR3 is TGTGCCAGCAGCTCCTACACAGGGGACGGCGGCTACACCTTC. As protein: CASSSYTGDGGYTF.

This clonotype was recorded many times. The CDR3 DNA sequence: TGTGCCAGCAGCTTGGCCGTTCAGGGGAGCTCCTACAATGAGCAGTTCTTC. This sequence encodes CASSLAVQGSSYNEQFF. The chain joins TRBV5-6 to TRBJ2-1, with D tentatively TRBD1 (6 bases). The germline CDR1 and CDR2 sequences are SGHDT and YYEEEE. There are 17 residues in the CDR3. Trimming stripped 0 bases from V and 0 bases from J, with 13 bases between. Full variable domain (outside the CDR3, taken from reference TRBV5-6 and TRBJ2-1): DAGVTQSPTHLIKTRGQQVTLRCSPKSGHDTVSWYQQALGQGPQFIFQYYEEEERQRGNFPDRFSGHQFPNYSSELNVNALLLGDSALYLCASSLAVQGSSYNEQFFGPGTRLTVL.

This clonotype was counted many times. The rearrangement uses TRBV29-1 and TRBJ2-7; TRBD1 might be the D (5 bases). This CDR3 contains 14 residues. Trimming shortened V by 6 bases and J by 0 bases, and 15 bases separated the two germline ends. Germline V gene data show CDR1 as SQVTM and CDR2 as ANQGSEA. Here the CDR3 DNA reads TGCAGCGTCCAAACAGGAAAGAGCTCCTACGAGCAGTACTTC. Translating it yields CSVQTGKSSYEQYF.

Ten or more counts support this clonotype. The chain carries TRBV20-1 and TRBJ1-4; 9 bases fit TRBD1. The trim removed 1 base at V and 4 bases at J, leaving 4 bases unmatched. This CDR3 is 15 amino acids long. Germline assignment: CDR1 DFQATT and CDR2 SNEGSKA (reference sequence). The CDR3 loop reads CSARVLGQGNEKLFF. The CDR3 DNA follows: TGCAGTGCTAGAGTCCTGGGACAGGGTAATGAAAAACTGTTTTTT.

This sequence joins TRBV7-9 and TRBJ2-5; a weak D match, TRBD2 (6 bases). In germline, CDR1 is SEHNR, CDR2 FQNEAQ (reference sequence). The V end lost 5 bases, the J end lost 0 bases, and 13 bases lay between the germline ends. The length of the CDR3 is 15 residues. The CDR3 coding sequence is TGTGCCAGCAGCCCAAGGTGGGAGGACCAAGAGACCCAGTACTTC. Translating gives CASSPRWEDQETQYF.

This clonotype was counted many times. The chain links TRBV5-1 to TRBJ2-3, with D perhaps TRBD2 (5 bases). Germline V lookup: CDR1 SGHRS, CDR2 YFSETQ. V gave up 4 bases and J gave up 5 bases, with 8 bases separating them. The CDR3 length is 12 residues. The CDR3 bases are TGCGCCAGCAGCGCGGGTGGAGATACGCAGTATTTT. Translating gives CASSAGGDTQYF.

The table lists this clonotype with many counts. The chain has TRBV20-1 and TRBJ1-1, with D uncertain. V shed 3 bases and J shed 2 bases, with 10 bases lying between them. Germline CDR1 is DFQATT and CDR2 is SNEGSKA (reference sequence). This CDR3 comprises 13 residues. The CDR3 DNA reads TGCAGTGCTAGCGGGTACGGTAACACTGAAGCTTTCTTT. This translates into CSASGYGNTEAFF.

This clonotype appeared many times. The chain couples TRBV7-6 to TRBJ1-1; 9 nucleotides align to TRBD1. The CDR3 runs 16 residues. The J segment lost 0 bases and the V segment lost 6 bases, leaving 8 bases of the junction unmatched. Germline CDR1 and CDR2: SGHVS and FNYEAQ. For the CDR3, the DNA is TGTGCCAGCAGTTCTCGGGACAGGGCCATGAACACTGAAGCTTTCTTT. It is translated as CASSSRDRAMNTEAFF. Full variable domain (remainder filled in from reference TRBV7-6 and TRBJ1-1): GAGVSQSPRYKVTKRGQDVALRCDPISGHVSLYWYRQALGQGPEFLTYFNYEAQQDKSGLPNDRFSAERPEGSISTLTIQRTEQRDSAMYRCASSSRDRAMNTEAFFGQGTRLTVV.

About this clonotype: Being one base from a much bigger clone, this may be a read error. The chain couples TRBV20-1 to TRBJ1-2; D not certain. The CDR3 runs to 13 residues. CDR1 is DFQATT and CDR2 is SNEGSKA in the germline V gene (reference sequence). In nucleotides, the CDR3 is TGCAGTGCTAGAGATCAGGCCTCCTATGGCTACCCCTTC. It specifies CSARDQASYGYPF.

This clonotype was seen at least ten times. The chain is built from TRBV5-1 and TRBJ2-3; D might be TRBD1 or TRBD2, each matching 5 bases. V lost 0 bases and J 2 bases, leaving 19 bases between the germline ends. CDR3 length: 18 residues. CDR1 and CDR2 (germline): SGHRS, YFSETQ. CDR3 nucleotides: TGCGCCAGCAGCTTGGGACGAGGGACGGGGTCCTCCACAGATACGCAGTATTTT. It translates to CASSLGRGTGSSTDTQYF.

This clonotype was recorded at least ten times. CDR3 bases: TGTGCCAGCAGTTTATGGCTAGCGGGGCTCACCGGGGAGCTGTTTTTT. Translated, it gives CASSLWLAGLTGELFF. The rearrangement links TRBV12-3 or TRBV12-4 to TRBJ2-2, with 9 bases matching TRBD2. CDR3 length equals 16 residues. V trimming: 2 bases; J trimming: 4 bases; junction bases outside the gene matches: 5.

The table lists this clonotype with many counts. The rearrangement joins TRBV19 to TRBJ2-3, with 10 bases that match TRBD1. The CDR3 extends over 16 amino acids. The germline V gene encodes CDR1 LNHDA and CDR2 SQIVND (reference sequence). The V segment lost 4 bases and the J segment 4 bases; nucleotides outside the gene matches: 8. The DNA for the CDR3 is TGTGCCAGTAGTAGGGCCGGGACAGGGGTTGCAGATACGCAGTATTTT. As protein: CASSRAGTGVADTQYF.

There are many counts of this clonotype. The chain couples TRBV19 to TRBJ1-3, with 7 positions matching TRBD1. Germline V lookup: CDR1 LNHDA, CDR2 SQIVND (reference sequence). The ends lost 5 bases at V and 0 bases at J; junction bases unmatched: 4. This CDR3 has 15 amino acids. Here the CDR3 DNA reads TGTGCCAGTAGTTCGGGACAGCACTCTGGAAACACCATATATTTT. It specifies CASSSGQHSGNTIYF.

This clonotype was observed at least ten times. The chain combines TRBV5-1 with TRBJ1-1, with D perhaps matching TRBD1 (5 bases). From germline, CDR1 is SGHRS and CDR2 YFSETQ. The CDR3 is made up of 16 amino acids. The V gene lost 0 bases and the J gene lost 4 bases, with 16 bases spanning the gap. As DNA, the CDR3 is TGCGCCAGCAGCTTGGGTGGCAGGGTCTCAAGCACTGAAGCTTTCTTT. Amino acid sequence: CASSLGGRVSSTEAFF. Variable domain in full (rest from reference TRBV5-1 and TRBJ1-1): KAGVTQTPRYLIKTRGQQVTLSCSPISGHRSVSWYQQTPGQGLQFLFEYFSETQRNKGNFPGRFSGRQFSNSRSEMNVSTLELGDSALYLCASSLGGRVSSTEAFFGQGTRLTVV.